The subject of this entry is one TCR beta chain. The antigen remains undetermined. Only in-frame clones appear in the TCRdb table, and some are missing; sequencing was by immunoSEQ multiplex PCR. This sample carries around 81,000 clones, around 77% of them seen once, and the ten largest clones take around 1.1%. This sample is drawn from a study of vaccination effects on CD4 cells after COVID-19. For the study at large: Samples collected post-vaccine were obtained a median of 72 days after the second dose.

CDR1 and CDR2 from the germline V gene are MDHEN and SYDVKM. V lost 6 bases and J lost 3, with 14 bases in between. The CDR3 length is 14 residues. Viral peptide pools were used in the ViraFEST assay to expand antigen-specific CD4+ T cells, and sequencing came afterward. Following an approximately 9-day culture, CD4+ T cells were purified. Two-dose BNT162b2 or mRNA-1273 vaccination was given to participants. No vaccinee had earlier SARS-CoV-2 infection, and nucleocapsid antibodies were negative. A density of about 1.8 million PBMC per well was used; these cells were cultured with roughly 10 IU/ml IL-2 and 10 ug/ml peptides. Study-wide results and limits: Infection- and vaccine-induced clones contracted markedly late after vaccination.

The clonotype comes from a human donor who received a COVID-19 vaccine. The sequencing here drew on CD4+ T cells from PBMCs cultured with HCoV-OC43 spike peptides, taken after COVID-19 vaccination. Subset: HCoV-OC43 spike overlapping peptide pool stimulation. The chain employs TRBV28 and TRBJ1-1, with D tentatively TRBD1 (5 bases). CDR3 residues: CASRAPDKYTEAFF. The CDR3 DNA sequence: TGTGCCAGCAGAGCCCCGGACAAGTACACTGAAGCTTTCTTT.